The present TCR beta chain was sequenced within a study of shared clonotypes between healthy human individuals. Here immunoSEQ multiplex PCR was the method, and the copy in TCRdb shows in-frame clones only, minus some. The table has approximately 620,000 clones, 95% to 98% seen once. Germline V gives CDR1 SGDLS, CDR2 YYNGEE. J was trimmed by 2 bases and V by 1 base; bases with no gene match: 9. The CDR3 is 18 amino acids. This receptor was taken from a woman in her 30s in good health. The V gene is TRBV9, the J gene TRBJ2-3; 11 nucleotides line up with TRBD1. Sequencing was carried out using naive CD4+ T cells sorted from blood. Stated subset: CD45RA+ positively selected. Here the CDR3 DNA reads TGTGCCAGCAGCGTAAGGACAGGGGGCTTCGGCGCCACAGATACGCAGTATTTT. This codes for CASSVRTGGFGATDTQYF.